One and the same sample provided the 5 T cell receptor beta chains below, sequenced in a study of radiotherapy plus CTLA-4 blockade in lung cancer. Sequenced by immunoSEQ multiplex PCR; TCRdb stores in-frame clones only, minus some. This table holds fewer than 90,000 clones, about four fifths found once. The specimen was peripheral blood, collected from a patient treated with radiotherapy plus ipilimumab. The receptor source for this set is a human donor with non-small cell lung cancer who had stable disease on radiotherapy plus ipilimumab.

The rearrangement uses TRBV2 and TRBJ1-1; the D is unclear. V was trimmed by 7 bases and J by 1 base, leaving 10 bases between them. CDR1 and CDR2 from the germline V gene are SNHLY and FYNNEI. The CDR3 covers 13 residues. The CDR3 nucleotides are TGTGCCAGCAAAGACATGGGGAACACTGAAGCTTTCTTT. It specifies CASKDMGNTEAFF.

The chain is built from TRBV6-5 and TRBJ2-1, with D possibly called TRBD1 or TRBD2 (6 bases each). CDR1 is MNHEY and CDR2 is SVGAGI in the germline V gene. V was clipped by 6 bases and J by 7 bases, with 13 bases between them. CDR3 length equals 13 residues. The CDR3 protein is CASSARGGNEQFF. The DNA for the CDR3 is TGTGCCAGCAGCGCCAGGGGAGGAAATGAGCAGTTCTTC.

The V and J genes are TRBV7-3 and TRBJ2-5, with 8 bases that match TRBD1. This CDR3 contains 14 residues. CDR1 is SGHTA, CDR2 FQGTGA, per germline. With V trimmed by 5 bases and J by 1 base, 3 bases remained unmatched. The CDR3 spells CASSPDRGQETQYF. The CDR3 nucleotides read TGTGCCAGCAGCCCAGACAGGGGCCAAGAGACCCAGTACTTC.

In this sample, this clone turned up a few times. The chain uses TRBV28 and TRBJ2-5; perhaps TRBD1 as D (5 bases). Germline values: CDR1 MDHEN, CDR2 SYDVKM. Trimming left V 5 bases short and J 3 bases short, with 16 bases between. The CDR3 contains 15 residues. The CDR3 region is CASSNMTDQKETQYF. The CDR3, as DNA: TGTGCCAGCAGTAATATGACAGATCAAAAAGAGACCCAGTACTTC.

The rearrangement joins TRBV5-5 to TRBJ1-1, with TRBD1 identical over 9 bases. V lost 7 bases and J lost 11; bases outside the gene matches: 9. This CDR3 contains 12 residues. From germline, CDR1 is SGHKS and CDR2 YYEKEE (reference sequence). CDR3 nucleotide sequence: TGTGCCAGCGGAAACAGGGGGCGGAGGGCTTTCTTT. It is translated as CASGNRGRRAFF.